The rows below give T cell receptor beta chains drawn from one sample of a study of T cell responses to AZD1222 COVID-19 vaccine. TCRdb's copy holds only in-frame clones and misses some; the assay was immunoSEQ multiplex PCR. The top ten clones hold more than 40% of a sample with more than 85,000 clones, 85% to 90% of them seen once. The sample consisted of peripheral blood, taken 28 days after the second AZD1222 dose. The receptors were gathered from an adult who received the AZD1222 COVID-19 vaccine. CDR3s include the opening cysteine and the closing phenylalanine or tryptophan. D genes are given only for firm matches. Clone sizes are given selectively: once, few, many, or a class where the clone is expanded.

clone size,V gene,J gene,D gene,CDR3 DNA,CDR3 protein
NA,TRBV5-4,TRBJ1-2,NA,TGTGCCAGCAGCTTGGTGGACAGAGTACACTATGGCTACACCTTC,CASSLVDRVHYGYTF
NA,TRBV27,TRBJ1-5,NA,TGTGCCAGCAGTTTAGGGAGGACAGGCAATCAGCCCCAGCATTTT,CASSLGRTGNQPQHF
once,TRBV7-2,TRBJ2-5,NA,TGTGCCAGCAGCCCCCAGGGGAAGACCCAGTACTTC,CASSPQGKTQYF
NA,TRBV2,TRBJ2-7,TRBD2,TGTGCCAGCAGTCCTTACGGGGGGAGAGCTTACGAGCAGTACTTC,CASSPYGGRAYEQYF
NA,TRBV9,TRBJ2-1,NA,TGTGCCAGCAGCGTTGATTCGGGGAACTACAATGAGCAGTTCTTC,CASSVDSGNYNEQFF
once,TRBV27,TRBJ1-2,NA,TGTGCCAGCAGTAAAGGTCCCCTAAGGGGCTACACCTTC,CASSKGPLRGYTF
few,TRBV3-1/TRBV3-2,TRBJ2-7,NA,TGTGCCAGCAGCCAAGTCCCGATCGAGCAGTACTTC,CASSQVPIEQYF
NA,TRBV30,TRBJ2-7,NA,TGTGCCTGGAGTGTTGGCTTCACCTACGAGCAGTACTTC,CAWSVGFTYEQYF
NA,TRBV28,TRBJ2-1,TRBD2,TGTGCCAGCAGTACTAGCGGGAGCGGTTCCTACAATGAGCAGTTCTTC,CASSTSGSGSYNEQFF
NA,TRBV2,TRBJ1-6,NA,TGTGCCAGCATGACTATGACTAATTCACCCCTCCACTTT,CASMTMTNSPLHF